The source of this T cell receptor beta chain is a study of response to subunit inactivated influenza vaccine. Using its own MiXCR run on the RT-PCR reads, TCRdb lists one record per CDR3 protein. The table includes approximately 700,000 distinct CDR3 sequences, around 14% detected once. The CDR3 totals 16 residues. Trimming stripped 3 bases from V and 0 bases from J, with 12 bases between. Germline V gene lookup returns CDR1 SGDLS and CDR2 YYNGEE. The sample consisted of PBMCs from blood, taken roughly 15 days before vaccination. V and J are TRBV9 and TRBJ2-2, with D unresolved. The receptor's source is a man in his forties or fifties who received an inactivated influenza vaccine. CDR3 nucleotide sequence: TGTGCCAGCAGCGCTCCCCACAACACGAACACCGGGGAGCTGTTTTTT. It encodes CASSAPHNTNTGELFF.